This T cell receptor beta chain appears in the sequencing data of a study of blood T cell repertoires in COVID-19. About the study: Spain, Italy and the United States supplied samples that represented acute and convalescent COVID-19. PBMCs, B-cell-depleted T cells, or T cells provided the cDNA or gDNA that made up the material.

J lost 2 bases, V lost 4 bases, and 6 bases had no gene match. Per germline, CDR1 SGHTA and CDR2 FQGNSA. The CDR3 totals 18 residues. Clones were read by immunoSEQ multiplex PCR, and TCRdb kept only the in-frame ones, dropping some. The sample carries about 250,000 clones, approximately 80% recorded once. The V and J genes are TRBV7-2 and TRBJ2-3, with 16 bases lining up with TRBD2. The TCR originated in an elderly man with acute or convalescent COVID-19. The sample was peripheral blood. CDR3 loop: CASSYGTSGRAPTDTQYF. CDR3 sequence (DNA): TGTGCCAGCAGCTACGGGACTAGCGGGAGGGCCCCCACAGATACGCAGTATTTT.